This TCR beta chain was found in a study of blood T cells in healthy people across ages. Trimming cost V 3 bases and J 6 bases, with 15 bases left between them. CDR1 is MGHDK, CDR2 SYGVNS, per germline. CDR3 length: 14 amino acids. PCR was performed a second time for about 7 to 12 cycles using a sample-barcoded 5' primer and a J-beta primer mix. Via MiXCR, TCRdb re-called the 5' RACE reads, giving one row per CDR3 protein. The table lists fewer than 950,000 distinct CDR3 sequences, around half of them singletons. V usage is TRBV25-1 and J usage is TRBJ2-7; D unclear. Specimen: blood. The origin of this receptor is a man older than 75 in good health. The CDR3 sequence is CASSDPTSAGEQYF. The CDR3, as DNA: TGTGCCAGCAGTGACCCTACCTCGGCCGGCGAGCAGTACTTC.